The present entry profiles one T cell receptor beta chain with its context. Germline V gene sequence: CDR1 SGHNT, CDR2 YYREEE (reference sequence). The CDR3 runs to 16 residues. V lost 0 bases, J lost 0 bases, and 9 bases lay in between. This sample was taken from a study of shared clonotypes between healthy human individuals. Looking at the study overall: Every donor yielded three CD4 naive, three CD4 memory, two CD8 naive and one CD8 memory plate.

Terminally differentiated effector memory CD45RA+ cells were excluded from the naive CD8 cells, which were CD45RO-negative and positively selected for CCR7. Donors, without exception, were Caucasian adults residing in Nashville, Tennessee. Method: immunoSEQ multiplex PCR; TCRdb's copy keeps in-frame clones and lacks some. The sample holds hundreds of thousands of clones; around 95% are singletons and the top ten take 0.11%. The sample consisted of naive CD8+ T cells sorted from blood. The TCR was taken from a woman in her thirties in good health. The chain uses TRBV5-4 and TRBJ2-2, with D unclear. CDR3 nucleotides: TGTGCCAGCAGCTTGGCCGCACACTCGAACACCGGGGAGCTGTTTTTT. This translates into CASSLAAHSNTGELFF.